This T cell receptor beta chain stems from a study of cytomegalovirus exposure and HLA in healthy donors. Note on this clone: Its antigen remains unknown.

Findings and caveats of the study: Published work reported that the classifier diagnosed cytomegalovirus status with high specificity and sensitivity.

Germline lookup yields CDR1 SGHVS and CDR2 FNYEAQ. CDR3 length: 17 residues. V shed 0 bases and J 5 bases; nucleotides not matched to a gene: 11. Using immunoSEQ multiplex PCR, the repertoire was profiled, and TCRdb retains in-frame clones only, with some absent. The sample consists of about 170,000 clones, roughly 86% of them appearing once. Specimen: PBMCs. The sequence was collected from a man younger than 35 in good health and CMV-seropositive. The chain links TRBV7-6 to TRBJ2-7, with 9 bases identical to TRBD1. As DNA, the CDR3 is TGTGCCAGCAGCTTAGCGAATTACCCCACAGGGGGCAACGAGCAGTACTTC. It codes for CASSLANYPTGGNEQYF.